This TCR beta chain was profiled in a study of cytomegalovirus exposure and HLA in healthy donors. Overall study results and limits: Previously analyzed data showed that most TCR beta V segments were productive at a frequency of about 87% or about 30%. Presence/absence analyses assumed roughly uniform sequencing depth across donors, which may not hold.

It was with 60 Vbeta and 13 Jbeta primers that the PCR ran. Measured with immunoSEQ multiplex PCR; TCRdb has only the in-frame clones, and not every one. This table has around 150,000 clones, 79% appearing once. Worth noting for this clone: As yet, its antigen is unknown.

The source of this sequence is a man aged 40-49 years in good health and CMV-seronegative. Sequences were obtained from PBMCs.

CDR3 sequence (DNA): TGTGCCAGCAGTGTGACGGGACAACCCACCTATGGCTACACCTTC. Protein product: CASSVTGQPTYGYTF. The genes are TRBV6-5 and TRBJ1-2; D is perhaps TRBD1 (6 bases). Trimming cost V 5 bases and J 4 bases, with 17 bases left between them. CDR1 MNHEY and CDR2 SVGAGI come from the germline V gene. This CDR3 is built from 15 residues.